The clone carrying this T cell receptor (beta chain) was seen more than once but under ten times. The data derive from a study of PD-L1 blockade in urothelial cancer. Unmatched junction bases numbered 5, after V lost 4 bases and J lost 2 bases. The CDR3 spans 14 residues. Germline values: CDR1 SGHRS, CDR2 YFSETQ. Here immunoSEQ multiplex PCR was the method, and the copy in TCRdb shows in-frame clones only, minus some. Of 70,000 to 75,000 clones listed, about 89% are singletons. The clonotype was recovered from a man aged 60 to 75 with urothelial cancer. The sequenced sample was PBMCs, obtained around atezolizumab (anti-PD-L1) treatment. J is TRBJ1-1 and V is TRBV5-1, with TRBD1 identical over 7 bases. In DNA, the CDR3 is TGCGCCAGCAGCCTGGGGACAGCTAACACTGAAGCTTTCTTT. As protein: CASSLGTANTEAFF.